Below, one T cell receptor (beta chain) is given with its context. The entry originates in a study of blood T cell repertoires in COVID-19. On the study more broadly: Sources were T cells, B-cell-depleted T cells, or PBMCs; the material itself was cDNA or gDNA.

Participant age was about 18 to 100 years, and participants resided in 24 US areas. Cohorts were determined from participant-reported clinical history. Per the authors' pipeline: Reference gene primer amplification gave nucleated cell count estimates. Using immunoSEQ multiplex PCR, the repertoire was profiled, and TCRdb retains in-frame clones only, with some absent. V and J calls and clone size come straight from that table; D and trimming were deduced from the DNA. The table shows some 260,000 clones, with approximately 90% occurring only once. Sequencing was done on a sample of PBMCs or T cells enriched from blood (not recorded which). This TCR came from a woman in her 30s with acute COVID-19.

The chain's CDR3 is CASRGGQTRSYNEQFF. DNA for the CDR3: TGCGCCAGCAGGGGGGGACAGACACGCTCCTACAATGAGCAGTTCTTC. The gene calls are TRBV5-1 and TRBJ2-1; TRBD1 might be the D (7 bases). The CDR3 loop spans 16 amino acids. The germline V gene encodes CDR1 SGHRS and CDR2 YFSETQ. Trimming took 5 bases from V and 0 from J, leaving 15 bases between them.